A selection of T cell receptor beta chains follows, all from one sample in a study of blood T cell repertoires in COVID-19. Assay used: immunoSEQ multiplex PCR; TCRdb lists only in-frame clones, some missing. The sample contains about 180,000 clones, roughly 79% of which appear only once. The specimen was peripheral blood. The origin of the receptors is a woman in her 70s with acute or convalescent COVID-19. Each CDR3 is given with its conserved first and last residue. Fields, in order: J gene, V gene, CDR3 protein.

J: TRBJ2-3
V: TRBV3-1/TRBV3-2
CDR3: CASSSGGGTDTQYF

J: TRBJ1-1
V: TRBV3-1/TRBV3-2
CDR3: CASSYRGESTEAFF

J: TRBJ2-7
V: TRBV14
CDR3: CASSPPSEQYF

J: TRBJ1-4
V: TRBV10-3
CDR3: CAISGGTGGELREKLFF

J: TRBJ2-5
V: TRBV5-1
CDR3: CASSLRVGAQYF

J: TRBJ2-5
V: TRBV30
CDR3: CAWKGSGRLGTQYF

J: TRBJ2-7
V: TRBV9
CDR3: CASSVSSGPGEQYF

J: TRBJ2-3
V: TRBV7-2
CDR3: CASSTGTATDTQYF

J: TRBJ1-2
V: TRBV29-1
CDR3: CSVRVANYGYTF

J: TRBJ1-4
V: TRBV19
CDR3: CASGFAGGQEKLFF